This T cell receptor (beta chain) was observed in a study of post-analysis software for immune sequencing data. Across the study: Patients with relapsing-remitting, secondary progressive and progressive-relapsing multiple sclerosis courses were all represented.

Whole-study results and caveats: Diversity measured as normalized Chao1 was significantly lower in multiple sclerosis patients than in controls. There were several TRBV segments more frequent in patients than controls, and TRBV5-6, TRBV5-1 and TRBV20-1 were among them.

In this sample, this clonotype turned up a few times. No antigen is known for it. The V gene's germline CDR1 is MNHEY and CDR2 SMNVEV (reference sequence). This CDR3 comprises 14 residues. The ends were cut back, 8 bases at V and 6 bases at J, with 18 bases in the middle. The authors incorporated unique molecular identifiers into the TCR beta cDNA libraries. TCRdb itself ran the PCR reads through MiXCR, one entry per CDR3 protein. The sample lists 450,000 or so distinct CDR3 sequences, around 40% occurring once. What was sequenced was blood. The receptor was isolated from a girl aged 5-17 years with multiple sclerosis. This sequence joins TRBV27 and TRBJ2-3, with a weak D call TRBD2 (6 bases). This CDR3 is CASGRWEVADTQYF. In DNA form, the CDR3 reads TGTGCCAGCGGTCGGTGGGAGGTGGCGGATACGCAGTATTTT.